These T cell receptor beta chains were read from a single sample in a study of cytomegalovirus exposure and HLA in healthy donors. The protocol was immunoSEQ multiplex PCR, while the TCRdb copy is restricted to in-frame clones and leaves out a portion. The table includes 210,000 or so clones, roughly four fifths detected once. The sample comprised PBMCs. Receptors were obtained from a woman aged 50 to 60 in good health and CMV-seropositive. CDR3s include the opening cysteine and the closing phenylalanine or tryptophan. The D gene is left open where the match is weak. Rows may omit the clone size; those that give it use once, few, many or a size class.

CSSSGGPSGANVLTF,TGTTCCAGTTCAGGGGGACCCTCTGGGGCCAACGTCCTGACTTTC,.,TRBD1,TRBJ2-6,TRBV7-9
CATGRGTGGLRDDQPQHF,TGTGCCACAGGCCGCGGGACAGGGGGCTTGCGCGATGATCAGCCCCAGCATTTT,.,TRBD1,TRBJ1-5,TRBV5-3
CASSPWTGGNGYTF,TGTGCCAGCAGCCCATGGACAGGGGGGAATGGCTACACCTTC,once,TRBD1,TRBJ1-2,TRBV7-8
CASSSSGGGVYEQYF,TGTGCCAGTAGTTCTAGCGGCGGGGGGGTCTACGAGCAGTACTTC,.,TRBD2,TRBJ2-7,TRBV19
CASSSRLAGAYEQYF,TGTGCCAGCAGCTCAAGACTAGCGGGGGCCTACGAGCAGTACTTC,.,TRBD2,TRBJ2-7,TRBV5-6
CASRPTGQGQNTEAFF,TGTGCCAGCAGGCCTACGGGACAGGGGCAGAACACTGAAGCTTTCTTT,.,TRBD1,TRBJ1-1,TRBV2
CAIRDRAQEQYF,TGTGCCATCAGGGACAGGGCTCAGGAGCAGTACTTC,many,TRBD1,TRBJ2-7,TRBV10-3
CASSPTGLQGYTF,TGTGCCAGCAGCCCCACAGGGCTCCAAGGCTACACCTTC,.,.,TRBJ1-2,TRBV6-4
CASSFVAGLEQYF,TGTGCCAGCAGTTTTGTGGCAGGGCTAGAGCAGTACTTC,once,.,TRBJ2-7,TRBV27
CASSVNRDRNSPLHF,TGTGCCAGCAGCGTAAACAGGGACAGGAATTCACCCCTCCACTTT,.,TRBD1,TRBJ1-6,TRBV9
CASIPGTASGNTIYF,TGTGCCAGCATACCCGGGACAGCCTCTGGAAACACCATATATTTT,few,TRBD1,TRBJ1-3,TRBV6-5
CASSPRAALEPQHF,TGTGCCAGCTCACCGAGGGCGGCCCTTGAGCCCCAGCATTTT,.,.,TRBJ1-5,TRBV18
CASSQDLREGAFF,TGTGCCAGCAGCCAAGATTTGAGGGAAGGAGCTTTCTTT,.,.,TRBJ1-1,TRBV4-2
CASSARAGAETQYF,TGTGCCAGCAGCGCGAGAGCGGGCGCGGAGACCCAGTACTTC,.,.,TRBJ2-5,TRBV7-2
CASSPPVGGHGQPQHF,TGTGCCAGCTCACCCCCGGTGGGGGGGCATGGTCAGCCCCAGCATTTT,.,.,TRBJ1-5,TRBV18
CSVALQNPEAFF,TGCAGCGTTGCTTTGCAGAATCCTGAAGCTTTCTTT,.,.,TRBJ1-1,TRBV29-1
CASSIKQGREKLFF,TGTGCCAGTAGTATAAAACAGGGTCGTGAAAAACTGTTTTTT,.,.,TRBJ1-4,TRBV19